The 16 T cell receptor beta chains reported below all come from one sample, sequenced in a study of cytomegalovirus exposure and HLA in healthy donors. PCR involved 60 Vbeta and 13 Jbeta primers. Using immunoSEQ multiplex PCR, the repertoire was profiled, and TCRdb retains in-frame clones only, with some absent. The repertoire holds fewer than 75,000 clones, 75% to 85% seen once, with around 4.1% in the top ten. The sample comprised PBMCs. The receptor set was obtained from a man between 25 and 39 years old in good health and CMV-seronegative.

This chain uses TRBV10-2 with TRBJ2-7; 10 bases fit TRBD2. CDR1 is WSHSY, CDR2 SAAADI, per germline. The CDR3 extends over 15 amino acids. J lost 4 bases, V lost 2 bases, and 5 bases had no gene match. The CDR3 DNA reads TGCGCCAGCAGTGAGATCTCTAGCGGGAGTTACGAGCAGTACTTC. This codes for CASSEISSGSYEQYF.

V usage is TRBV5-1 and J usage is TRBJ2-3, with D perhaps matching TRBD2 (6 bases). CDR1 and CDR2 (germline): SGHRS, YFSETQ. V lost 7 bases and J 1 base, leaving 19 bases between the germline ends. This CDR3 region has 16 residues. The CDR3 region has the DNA TGCGCCAGCGGGTCTAAATCCGGGAGCGGCACAGATACGCAGTATTTT. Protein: CASGSKSGSGTDTQYF. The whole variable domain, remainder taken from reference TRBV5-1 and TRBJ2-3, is KAGVTQTPRYLIKTRGQQVTLSCSPISGHRSVSWYQQTPGQGLQFLFEYFSETQRNKGNFPGRFSGRQFSNSRSEMNVSTLELGDSALYLCASGSKSGSGTDTQYFGPGTRLTVL.

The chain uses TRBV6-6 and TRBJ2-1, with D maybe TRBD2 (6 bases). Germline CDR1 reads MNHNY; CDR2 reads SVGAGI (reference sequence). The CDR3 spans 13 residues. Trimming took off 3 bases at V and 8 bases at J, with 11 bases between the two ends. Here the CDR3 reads CASSYREVDEQFF. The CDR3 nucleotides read TGTGCCAGCAGTTATAGGGAGGTGGATGAGCAGTTCTTC.

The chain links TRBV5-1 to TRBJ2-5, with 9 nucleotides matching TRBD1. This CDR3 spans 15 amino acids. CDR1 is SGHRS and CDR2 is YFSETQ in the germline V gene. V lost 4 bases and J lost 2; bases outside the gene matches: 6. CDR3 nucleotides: TGCGCCAGCAGCAACGGACAGGGGTTACAAGAGACCCAGTACTTC. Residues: CASSNGQGLQETQYF.

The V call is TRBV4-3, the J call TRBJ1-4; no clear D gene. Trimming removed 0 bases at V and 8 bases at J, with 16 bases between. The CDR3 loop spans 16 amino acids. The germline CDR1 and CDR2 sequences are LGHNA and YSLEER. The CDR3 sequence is CASSQDSPRSREKLFF. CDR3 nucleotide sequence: TGCGCCAGCAGCCAAGACTCCCCCCGATCGCGGGAAAAACTGTTTTTT.

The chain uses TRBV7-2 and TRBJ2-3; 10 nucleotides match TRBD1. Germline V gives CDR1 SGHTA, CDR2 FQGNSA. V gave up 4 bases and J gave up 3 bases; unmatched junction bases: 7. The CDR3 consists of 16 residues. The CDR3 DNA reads TGTGCCAGCAGCTCCCGGACAGGGGGGGGGACAGATACGCAGTATTTT. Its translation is CASSSRTGGGTDTQYF.

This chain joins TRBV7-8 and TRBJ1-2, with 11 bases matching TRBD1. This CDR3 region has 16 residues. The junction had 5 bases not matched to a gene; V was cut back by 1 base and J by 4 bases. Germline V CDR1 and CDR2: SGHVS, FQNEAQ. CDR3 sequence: CASSLGGTGGGYGYTF. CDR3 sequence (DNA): TGTGCCAGCAGCTTAGGGGGGACAGGGGGGGGCTATGGCTACACCTTC.

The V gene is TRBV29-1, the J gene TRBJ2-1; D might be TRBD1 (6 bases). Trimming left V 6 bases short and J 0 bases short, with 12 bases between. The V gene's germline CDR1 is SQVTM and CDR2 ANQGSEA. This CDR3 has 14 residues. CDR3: CSVTGLFSYNEQFF. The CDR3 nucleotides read TGCAGCGTCACAGGGTTATTCTCCTACAATGAGCAGTTCTTC.

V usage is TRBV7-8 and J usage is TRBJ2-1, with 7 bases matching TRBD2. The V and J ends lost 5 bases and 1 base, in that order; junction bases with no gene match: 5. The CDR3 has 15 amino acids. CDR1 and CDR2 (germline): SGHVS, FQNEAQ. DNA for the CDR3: TGTGCCAGCAGCCCCAGGGAGGGATCCTACAATGAGCAGTTCTTC. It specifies CASSPREGSYNEQFF.

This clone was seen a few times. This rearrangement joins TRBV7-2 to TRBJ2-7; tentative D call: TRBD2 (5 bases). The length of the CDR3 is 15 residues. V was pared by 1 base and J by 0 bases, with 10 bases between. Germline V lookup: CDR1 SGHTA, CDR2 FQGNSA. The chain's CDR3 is CASSLDSGSSYEQYF. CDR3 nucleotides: TGTGCCAGCAGCTTAGACAGCGGTAGCTCCTACGAGCAGTACTTC.

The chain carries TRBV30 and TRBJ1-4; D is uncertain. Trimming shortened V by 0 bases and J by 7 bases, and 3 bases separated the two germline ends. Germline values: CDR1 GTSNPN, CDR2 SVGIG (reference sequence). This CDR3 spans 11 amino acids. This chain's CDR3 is CAWSVSEKLFF. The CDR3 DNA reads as TGTGCCTGGAGTGTGAGTGAAAAACTGTTTTTT. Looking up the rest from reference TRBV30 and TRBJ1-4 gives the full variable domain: SQTIHQWPATLVQPVGSPLSLECTVEGTSNPNLYWYRQAAGRGLQLLFYSVGIGQISSEVPQNLSASRPQDRQFILSSKKLLLSDSGFYLCAWSVSEKLFFGSGTQLSVL.

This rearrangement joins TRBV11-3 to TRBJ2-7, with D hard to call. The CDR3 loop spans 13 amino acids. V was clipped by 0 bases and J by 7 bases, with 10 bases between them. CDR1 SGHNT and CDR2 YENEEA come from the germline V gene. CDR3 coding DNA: TGTGCCAGCAGCTTAGATAGTAGCCTGGAGCAGTACTTC. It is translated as CASSLDSSLEQYF.

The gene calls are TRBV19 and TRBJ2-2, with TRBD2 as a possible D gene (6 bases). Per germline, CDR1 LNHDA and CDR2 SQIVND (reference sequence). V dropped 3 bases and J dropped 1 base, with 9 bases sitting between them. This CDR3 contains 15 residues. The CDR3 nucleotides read TGTGCCAGTAGTATCCTAGCGATGAACACCGGGGAGCTGTTTTTT. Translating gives CASSILAMNTGELFF.

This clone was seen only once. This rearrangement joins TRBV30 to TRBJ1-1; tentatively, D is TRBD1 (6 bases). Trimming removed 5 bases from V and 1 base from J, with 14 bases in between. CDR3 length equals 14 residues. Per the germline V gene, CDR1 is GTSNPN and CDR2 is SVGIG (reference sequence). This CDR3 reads CAWEPGHPNTEAFF. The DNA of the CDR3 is TGTGCCTGGGAACCGGGACACCCGAACACTGAAGCTTTCTTT.

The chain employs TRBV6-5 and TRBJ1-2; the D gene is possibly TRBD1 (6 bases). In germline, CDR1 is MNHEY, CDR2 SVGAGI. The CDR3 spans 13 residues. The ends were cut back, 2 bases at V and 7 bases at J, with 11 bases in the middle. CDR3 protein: CASSYNREGGYTF. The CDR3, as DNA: TGTGCCAGCAGTTACAACAGGGAGGGTGGCTACACCTTC.

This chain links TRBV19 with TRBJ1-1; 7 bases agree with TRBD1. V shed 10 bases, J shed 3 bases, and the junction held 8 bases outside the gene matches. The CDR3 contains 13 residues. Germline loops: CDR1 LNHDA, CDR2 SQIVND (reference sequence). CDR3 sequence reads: CATFDREDTEAFF. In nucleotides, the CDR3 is TGTGCCACCTTCGACAGGGAGGACACTGAAGCTTTCTTT. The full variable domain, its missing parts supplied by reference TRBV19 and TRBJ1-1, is DGGITQSPKYLFRKEGQNVTLSCEQNLNHDAMYWYRQDPGQGLRLIYYSQIVNDFQKGDIAEGYSVSREKKESFPLTVTSAQKNPTAFYLCATFDREDTEAFFGQGTRLTVV.